The 26 T cell receptor beta chains reported below all come from one sample, sequenced in a study of beta chain features in type 1 diabetes. Reverse transcription of all isolated RNA meant that expressed TCRB transcripts were sequenced. Assay used: immunoSEQ multiplex PCR; TCRdb lists only in-frame clones, some missing. The sample has roughly 42,000 clones; around 50% are singletons. The sample was stem cell memory CD4+ T cells from blood. These receptors were collected from a woman aged 30 to 39 in good health.

The rearrangement uses TRBV9 and TRBJ2-3; D is unresolved. This CDR3 is built from 16 residues. Trimming took 4 bases from V and 0 from J, leaving 15 bases between them. From germline, CDR1 is SGDLS and CDR2 YYNGEE. The DNA of the CDR3 is TGTGCCAGCAGCCGTCTAGATAGTTCTAGCACAGATACGCAGTATTTT. Residues: CASSRLDSSSTDTQYF.

This rearrangement joins TRBV7-3 to TRBJ2-1, with a tentative D call TRBD2 (6 bases). Trimming took off 0 bases at V and 2 bases at J, with 8 bases between the two ends. The CDR3 is 15 amino acids. Germline lookup yields CDR1 SGHTA and CDR2 FQGTGA. The CDR3 region has the DNA TGTGCCAGCAGCTTAACTAGCGGAACCTACAATGAGCAGTTCTTC. Amino acid sequence: CASSLTSGTYNEQFF.

This chain joins TRBV18 and TRBJ2-5, with a possible D match to TRBD2 (5 bases). CDR3 size: 15 residues. Germline V gene sequence: CDR1 KGHSH, CDR2 LQKENI. The V gene lost 3 bases and the J gene lost 4 bases, with 15 bases spanning the gap. The CDR3 loop reads CASSPTTSSRETQYF. In nucleotides, the CDR3 is TGTGCCAGCTCACCGACTACATCAAGCCGAGAGACCCAGTACTTC.

This clone was seen once. The chain carries TRBV7-2 and TRBJ2-3; D not certain. The V gene's germline CDR1 is SGHTA and CDR2 FQGNSA. Trimming pared 6 bases from V and 2 bases from J, leaving 9 bases between. This CDR3 region has 13 residues. The CDR3 region has the DNA TGTGCCAGCAGTAACTATGCCACAGATACGCAGTATTTT. Its translation: CASSNYATDTQYF.

In nucleotides, the CDR3 is TGTGCCAGCAGACCACTACTAGCGGGAGCCGAGAAGACGCAGTATTTT. Translating it yields CASRPLLAGAEKTQYF. The rearrangement uses TRBV7-2 and TRBJ2-3; 11 positions match TRBD2. CDR3 length: 16 amino acids. V lost 6 bases, J lost 9 bases, and 14 bases stayed unmatched. Germline V lookup: CDR1 SGHTA, CDR2 FQGNSA.

This clone was counted between two and nine times. The J gene is TRBJ1-1, the V gene TRBV29-1, with D possibly matching TRBD1 (6 bases). This CDR3 has 11 residues. The germline CDR1 and CDR2 sequences are SQVTM and ANQGSEA. Trimming pared 4 bases from V and 7 bases from J, leaving 10 bases between. CDR3 DNA: TGCAGCGTTGCGGGGGGCCTTGAAGCTTTCTTT. This gives the protein CSVAGGLEAFF.

This chain uses TRBV28 with TRBJ2-7, with D uncertain. This CDR3 has 15 amino acids. V dropped 2 bases and J dropped 3 bases, with 14 bases sitting between them. From germline, CDR1 is MDHEN and CDR2 SYDVKM. The CDR3 DNA reads TGTGCCAGCAGTTTACCCTCGAGTGCCGGCTACGAGCAGTACTTC. As protein: CASSLPSSAGYEQYF.

The chain is built from TRBV9 and TRBJ1-1; 12 bases match TRBD1. Germline-derived CDR1 and CDR2 are SGDLS and YYNGEE. The CDR3 covers 17 residues. With V trimmed by 2 bases and J by 0 bases, 5 bases remained unmatched. This CDR3 is CASSVAGQGAMNTEAFF. CDR3 bases: TGTGCCAGCAGCGTGGCGGGACAGGGGGCTATGAACACTGAAGCTTTCTTT.

This clone has only a few counts. The rearrangement uses TRBV28 and TRBJ1-1; 10 bases fit TRBD1. V dropped 5 bases and J dropped 5; count of bases not matched to a gene: 11. This CDR3 has 16 residues. Germline V gene lookup returns CDR1 MDHEN and CDR2 SYDVKM. In DNA form, the CDR3 reads TGTGCCAGCAGTCTCGTCCGGGACAGGGGTCGGACTGAAGCTTTCTTT. This codes for CASSLVRDRGRTEAFF.

This clone was recorded a few times. The chain is built from TRBV7-9 and TRBJ2-5; perhaps TRBD1 as D (6 bases). CDR1 SEHNR and CDR2 FQNEAQ come from the germline V gene (reference sequence). The CDR3 consists of 15 residues. The germline V and J ends were trimmed by 6 bases and 2 bases, with 16 bases remaining between them. DNA for the CDR3: TGTGCCAGCAGAAGGACAGCTGGGGCACAAGAGACCCAGTACTTC. Protein product: CASRRTAGAQETQYF.

This clone was seen more than once but under ten times. The rearrangement joins TRBV9 to TRBJ2-5, with 8 bases matching TRBD2. This CDR3 spans 15 amino acids. With V trimmed by 3 bases and J by 4 bases, 8 bases remained unmatched. Germline-derived CDR1 and CDR2 are SGDLS and YYNGEE. DNA for the CDR3: TGTGCCAGCAGCGGTCCAGCGGGAGTTTCAGAGACCCAGTACTTC. Amino acid sequence: CASSGPAGVSETQYF.

This chain links TRBV6-4 with TRBJ2-7; weak D call: TRBD2 (7 bases). The CDR3 has 12 amino acids. The germline CDR1 and CDR2 sequences are MRHNA and SNTAGT. Trimming left V 11 bases short and J 7 bases short, with 18 bases between. CDR3: CARYGGRGEQYF. DNA for the CDR3: TGTGCCCGATACGGGGGGCGCGGGGAGCAGTACTTC.

The chain links TRBV21-1 to TRBJ2-1; the table calls TRBD2, which could not be checked here. TRBV21-1 is noted as a pseudogene. The CDR3 consists of 19 residues. DNA for the CDR3: TGTGCCAGCAGCAAGGAAAGACGCCTAGCGGGAGGTTCCTACAATGAGCAGTTCTTC. Its translation: CASSKERRLAGGSYNEQFF.

The rearrangement joins TRBV14 to TRBJ2-1, with D tentatively TRBD1 (5 bases). Trimming shortened V by 0 bases and J by 3 bases, and 24 bases separated the two germline ends. There are 20 residues in the CDR3. The V gene's germline CDR1 is SGHDN and CDR2 FVKESK. CDR3 loop: CASSQDPRRLTGSYYNEQFF. The CDR3 DNA sequence: TGTGCCAGCAGCCAAGATCCCCGAAGGCTCACAGGATCTTACTACAATGAGCAGTTCTTC.

The sample holds a few counts of this clone. The V call is TRBV7-2, the J call TRBJ2-3, with 7 bases that match TRBD2. The CDR3 has 17 amino acids. The V and J ends lost 0 bases and 0 bases, in that order; junction bases with no gene match: 6. In germline, CDR1 is SGHTA, CDR2 FQGNSA. The CDR3, as DNA: TGTGCCAGCAGCTTAGCTACTAGCGTCACTAGCACAGATACGCAGTATTTT. The encoded protein is CASSLATSVTSTDTQYF.

This clone was seen more than once but under ten times. The rearrangement joins TRBV4-1 to TRBJ1-2; D gene uncertain. From germline, CDR1 is MGHRA and CDR2 YSYEKL. The CDR3 is 14 residues long. V lost 4 bases to trimming and J lost 7 bases, with 16 bases between them. In DNA, the CDR3 is TGCGCCAGCAGCCCCAACCCGCCGGGGTCTGGCTACACCTTC. This codes for CASSPNPPGSGYTF.

This clone was seen a few times. The chain is built from TRBV29-1 and TRBJ2-5; a weak D match, TRBD1 (6 bases). CDR1 and CDR2 (germline): SQVTM, ANQGSEA. This CDR3 is 12 amino acids long. Trimming took off 8 bases at V and 3 bases at J, with 13 bases between the two ends. Here the CDR3 DNA reads TGCAGCTCAGGACAGAATGAAGAGACCCAGTACTTC. This sequence encodes CSSGQNEETQYF.

The rearrangement joins TRBV6-6 to TRBJ1-5; D is undetermined. CDR1 is MNHNY, CDR2 SVGAGI, per germline (reference sequence). The V and J ends lost 2 bases and 3 bases respectively, with 11 bases between them. The CDR3 contains 15 residues. Here the CDR3 reads CASSYRAGANQPQHF. The CDR3 DNA follows: TGTGCCAGCAGTTACCGCGCGGGCGCCAATCAGCCCCAGCATTTT.

The chain has TRBV7-2 and TRBJ2-7; 8 nucleotides agree with TRBD1. The CDR3 length is 14 residues. V gave up 3 bases and J gave up 3 bases; unmatched junction bases: 4. Germline V gives CDR1 SGHTA, CDR2 FQGNSA. The CDR3 DNA reads as TGTGCCAGCAGCTTCCAGGGACAGGACTACGAGCAGTACTTC. Protein: CASSFQGQDYEQYF.

The chain joins TRBV20-1 to TRBJ2-5; weak D call: TRBD2 (5 bases). Germline lookup yields CDR1 DFQATT and CDR2 SNEGSKA (reference sequence). The CDR3 length is 11 residues. V lost 2 bases and J lost 5, with 6 bases in between. This CDR3 reads CSARRGETQYF. CDR3 nucleotide sequence: TGCAGTGCTAGAAGAGGGGAGACCCAGTACTTC.

The chain joins TRBV7-8 to TRBJ2-5, with TRBD1 identical over 11 bases. The J call may be incorrect, as the DNA end agrees better with TRBJ2-7. The CDR3 sequence is 14 residues long. In germline, CDR1 is SGHVS, CDR2 FQNEAQ. The CDR3 here is CASSRDRGFHEQYF. The CDR3 DNA is TGTGCCAGCAGCCGGGACAGGGGGTTCCACGAGCAGTACTTC.

The chain is built from TRBV7-9 and TRBJ1-3; the D gene is possibly TRBD1 (6 bases). From germline, CDR1 is SEHNR and CDR2 FQNEAQ (reference sequence). The CDR3 length is 17 residues. Trimming took 2 bases from V and 0 from J, leaving 14 bases between them. The CDR3 region has the DNA TGTGCCAGCAGCTTACTGTCAGGGGCCCTCTCTGGAAACACCATATATTTT. Translating it yields CASSLLSGALSGNTIYF.

This chain uses TRBV4-3 with TRBJ1-2; 8 bases fit TRBD1. The CDR3 runs 18 residues. V was clipped by 0 bases and J by 4 bases; unmatched bases: 13. The germline gives CDR1 LGHNA, CDR2 YSLEER. The CDR3 sequence is CASSQDWGQDNYAYGYTF. Here the CDR3 DNA reads TGCGCCAGCAGCCAAGATTGGGGACAGGACAATTACGCCTATGGCTACACCTTC.

This clone was seen a few times. The V and J genes are TRBV4-3 and TRBJ2-3; D is ambiguous. This CDR3 has 16 residues. From germline, CDR1 is LGHNA and CDR2 YSLEER. Trimming took off 4 bases at V and 0 bases at J, with 14 bases between the two ends. The CDR3 coding sequence is TGCGCCAGCAGCCTTAGCTTGGCGGCTAGCACAGATACGCAGTATTTT. It codes for CASSLSLAASTDTQYF.

V gene TRBV30 combines with J gene TRBJ2-5; D ambiguous. The germline V gene encodes CDR1 GTSNPN and CDR2 SVGIG (reference sequence). The V end was cut by 0 bases, the J end by 4 bases, with 3 bases between. This CDR3 region has 11 residues. The CDR3 bases are TGTGCCTGGAGTGTTAGAGAGACCCAGTACTTC. Translating gives CAWSVRETQYF.

V and J are TRBV9 and TRBJ1-1; D unresolved. The CDR3 is 13 residues long. The germline V gene encodes CDR1 SGDLS and CDR2 YYNGEE. Between the trimmed V and J ends, which lost 9 bases and 11 bases, there was a span of 23 bases. The CDR3: CATSSTYSSTAFF. The CDR3 coding sequence is TGTGCCACCTCGTCGACTTATTCCTCCACGGCTTTCTTT.